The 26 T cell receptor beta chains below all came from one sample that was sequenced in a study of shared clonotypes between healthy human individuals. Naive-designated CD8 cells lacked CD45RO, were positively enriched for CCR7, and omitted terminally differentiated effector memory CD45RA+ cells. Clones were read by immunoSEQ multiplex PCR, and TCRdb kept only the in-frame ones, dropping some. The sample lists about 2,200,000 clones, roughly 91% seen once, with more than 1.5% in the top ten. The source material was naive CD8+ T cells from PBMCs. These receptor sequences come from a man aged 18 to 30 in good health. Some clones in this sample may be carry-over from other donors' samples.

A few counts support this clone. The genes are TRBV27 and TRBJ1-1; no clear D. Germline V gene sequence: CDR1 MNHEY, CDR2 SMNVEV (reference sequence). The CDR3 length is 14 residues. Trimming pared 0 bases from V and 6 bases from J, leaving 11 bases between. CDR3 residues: CASSLSLAHAEAFF. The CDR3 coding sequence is TGTGCCAGCAGTTTATCGTTGGCCCACGCTGAAGCTTTCTTT.

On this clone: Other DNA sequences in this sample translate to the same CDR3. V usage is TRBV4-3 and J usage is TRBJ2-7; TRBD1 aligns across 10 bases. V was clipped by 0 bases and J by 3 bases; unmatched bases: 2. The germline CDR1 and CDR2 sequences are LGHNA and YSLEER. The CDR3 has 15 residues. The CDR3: CASSQEWDRGYEQYF. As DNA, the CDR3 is TGCGCCAGCAGCCAAGAGTGGGACAGGGGCTACGAGCAGTACTTC.

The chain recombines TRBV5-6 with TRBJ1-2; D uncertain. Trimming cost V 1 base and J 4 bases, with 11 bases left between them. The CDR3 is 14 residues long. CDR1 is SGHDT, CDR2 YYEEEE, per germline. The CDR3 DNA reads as TGTGCCAGCAGCTTGTGGGCAACCCCCTATGGCTACACCTTC. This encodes CASSLWATPYGYTF.

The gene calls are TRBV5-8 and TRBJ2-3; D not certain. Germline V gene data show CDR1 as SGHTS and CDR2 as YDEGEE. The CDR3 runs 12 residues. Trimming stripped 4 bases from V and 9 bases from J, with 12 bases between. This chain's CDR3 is CASSPGSWTQYF. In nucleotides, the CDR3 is TGTGCCAGCAGCCCCGGTTCCTGGACGCAGTATTTT.

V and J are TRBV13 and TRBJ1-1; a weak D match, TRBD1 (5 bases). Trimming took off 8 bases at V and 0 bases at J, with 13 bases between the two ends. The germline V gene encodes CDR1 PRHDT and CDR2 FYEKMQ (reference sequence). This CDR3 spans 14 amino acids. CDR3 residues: CASGQRGLNTEAFF. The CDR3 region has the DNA TGTGCCAGCGGCCAGCGGGGCCTGAACACTGAAGCTTTCTTT.

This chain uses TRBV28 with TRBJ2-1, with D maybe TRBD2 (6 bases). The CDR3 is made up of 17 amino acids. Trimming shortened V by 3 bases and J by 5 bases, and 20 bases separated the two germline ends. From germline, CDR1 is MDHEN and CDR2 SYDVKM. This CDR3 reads CASSFVFLAEWDNEQFF. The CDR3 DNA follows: TGTGCCAGCAGTTTTGTTTTTTTAGCGGAGTGGGACAATGAGCAGTTCTTC.

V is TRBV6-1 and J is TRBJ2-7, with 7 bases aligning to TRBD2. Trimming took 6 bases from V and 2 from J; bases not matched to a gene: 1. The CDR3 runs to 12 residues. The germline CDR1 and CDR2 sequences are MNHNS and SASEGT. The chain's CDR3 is CASSGLAYEQYF. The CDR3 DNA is TGTGCCAGCAGCGGACTAGCCTACGAGCAGTACTTC.

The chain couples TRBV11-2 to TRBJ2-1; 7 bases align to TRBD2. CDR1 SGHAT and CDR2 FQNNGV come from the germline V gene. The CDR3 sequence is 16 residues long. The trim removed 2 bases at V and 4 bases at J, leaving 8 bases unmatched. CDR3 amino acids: CASSLWGGEGYNEQFF. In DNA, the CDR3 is TGTGCCAGCAGCTTATGGGGAGGGGAAGGGTACAATGAGCAGTTCTTC.

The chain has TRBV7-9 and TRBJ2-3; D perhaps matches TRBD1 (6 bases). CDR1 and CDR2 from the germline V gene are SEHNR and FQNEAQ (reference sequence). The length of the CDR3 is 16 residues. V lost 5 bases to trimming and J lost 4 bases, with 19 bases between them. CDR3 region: CASSAPDSQPADTQYF. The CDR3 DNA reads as TGTGCCAGCAGCGCGCCGGACAGCCAACCCGCAGATACGCAGTATTTT.

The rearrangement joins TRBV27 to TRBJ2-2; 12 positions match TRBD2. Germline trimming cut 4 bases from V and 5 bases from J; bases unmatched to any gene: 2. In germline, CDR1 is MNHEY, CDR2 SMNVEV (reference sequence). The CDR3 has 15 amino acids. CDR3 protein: CASSYGLAGTGELFF. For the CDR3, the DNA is TGTGCCAGCAGTTACGGACTAGCGGGGACCGGGGAGCTGTTTTTT.

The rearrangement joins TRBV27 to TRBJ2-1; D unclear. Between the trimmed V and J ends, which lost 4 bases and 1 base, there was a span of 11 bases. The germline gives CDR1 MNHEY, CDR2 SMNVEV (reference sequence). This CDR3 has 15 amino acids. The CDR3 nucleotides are TGTGCCAGCAGTTCGAACCCTGTATCCTACAATGAGCAGTTCTTC. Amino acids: CASSSNPVSYNEQFF.

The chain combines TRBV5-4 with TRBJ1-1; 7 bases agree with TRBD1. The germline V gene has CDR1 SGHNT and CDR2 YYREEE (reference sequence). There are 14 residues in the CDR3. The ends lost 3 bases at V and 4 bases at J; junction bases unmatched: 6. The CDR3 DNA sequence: TGTGCCAGCAGCTCCGGGACAGACTCCACTGAAGCTTTCTTT. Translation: CASSSGTDSTEAFF. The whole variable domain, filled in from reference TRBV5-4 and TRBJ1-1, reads ETGVTQSPTHLIKTRGQQVTLRCSSQSGHNTVSWYQQALGQGPQFIFQYYREEENGRGNFPPRFSGLQFPNYSSELNVNALELDDSALYLCASSSGTDSTEAFFGQGTRLTVV.

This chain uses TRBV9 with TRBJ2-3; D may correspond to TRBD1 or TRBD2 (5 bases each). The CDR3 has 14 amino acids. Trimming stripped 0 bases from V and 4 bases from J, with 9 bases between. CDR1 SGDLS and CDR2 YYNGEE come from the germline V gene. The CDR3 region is CASSVVEGPDTQYF. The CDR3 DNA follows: TGTGCCAGCAGCGTAGTCGAGGGGCCAGATACGCAGTATTTT.

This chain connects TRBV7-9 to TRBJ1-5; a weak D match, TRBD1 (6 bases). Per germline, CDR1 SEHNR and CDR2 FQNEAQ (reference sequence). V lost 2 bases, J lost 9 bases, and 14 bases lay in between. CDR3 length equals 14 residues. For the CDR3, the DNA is TGTGCCAGCAGCTTAACAGGGCCCATGGTGCCCCAGCATTTT. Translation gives CASSLTGPMVPQHF. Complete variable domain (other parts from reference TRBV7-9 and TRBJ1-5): DTGVSQNPRHKITKRGQNVTFRCDPISEHNRLYWYRQTLGQGPEFLTYFQNEAQLEKSRLLSDRFSAERPKGSFSTLEIQRTEQGDSAMYLCASSLTGPMVPQHFGDGTRLSIL.

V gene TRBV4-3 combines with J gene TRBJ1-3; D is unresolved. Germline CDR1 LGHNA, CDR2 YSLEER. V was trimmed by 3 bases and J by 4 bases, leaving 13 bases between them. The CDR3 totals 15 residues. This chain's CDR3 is CASSQGQTKGNTIYF. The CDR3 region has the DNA TGCGCCAGCAGCCAGGGTCAGACTAAAGGAAACACCATATATTTT.

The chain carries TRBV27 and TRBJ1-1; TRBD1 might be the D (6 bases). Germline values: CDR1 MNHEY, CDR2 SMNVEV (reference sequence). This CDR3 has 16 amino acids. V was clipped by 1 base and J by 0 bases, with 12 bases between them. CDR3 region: CASSLWLGQVNTEAFF. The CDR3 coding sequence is TGTGCCAGCAGTTTATGGTTGGGACAAGTGAACACTGAAGCTTTCTTT.

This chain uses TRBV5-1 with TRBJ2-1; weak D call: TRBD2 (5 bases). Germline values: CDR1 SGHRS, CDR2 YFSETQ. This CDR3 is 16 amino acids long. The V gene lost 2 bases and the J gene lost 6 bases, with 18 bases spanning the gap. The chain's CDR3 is CASSLGRHGVFNEQFF. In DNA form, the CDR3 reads TGCGCCAGCAGCTTAGGGCGCCACGGGGTCTTCAATGAGCAGTTCTTC.

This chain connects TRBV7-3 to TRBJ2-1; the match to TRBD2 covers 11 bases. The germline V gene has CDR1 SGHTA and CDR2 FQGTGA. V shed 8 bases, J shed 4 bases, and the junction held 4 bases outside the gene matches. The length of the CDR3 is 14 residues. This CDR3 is CASQLAGGYNEQFF. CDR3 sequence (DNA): TGTGCCAGCCAATTAGCGGGAGGGTACAATGAGCAGTTCTTC.

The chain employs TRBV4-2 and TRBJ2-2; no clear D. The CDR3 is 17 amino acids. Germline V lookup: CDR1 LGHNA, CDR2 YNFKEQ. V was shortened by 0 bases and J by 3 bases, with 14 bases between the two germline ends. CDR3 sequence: CASSQDRGQPDTGELFF. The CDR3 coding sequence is TGTGCCAGCAGCCAAGATCGAGGCCAGCCGGACACCGGGGAGCTGTTTTTT.

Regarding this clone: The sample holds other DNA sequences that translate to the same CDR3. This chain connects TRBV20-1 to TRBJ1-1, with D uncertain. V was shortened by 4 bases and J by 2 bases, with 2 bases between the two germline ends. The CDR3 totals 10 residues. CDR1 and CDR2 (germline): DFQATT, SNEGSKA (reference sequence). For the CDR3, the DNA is TGCAGTGCTATAAACACTGAAGCTTTCTTT. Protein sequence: CSAINTEAFF.

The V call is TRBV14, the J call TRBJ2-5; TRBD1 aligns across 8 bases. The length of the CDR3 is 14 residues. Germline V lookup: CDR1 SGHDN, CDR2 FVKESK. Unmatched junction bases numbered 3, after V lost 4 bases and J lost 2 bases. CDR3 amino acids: CASSPNRGQETQYF. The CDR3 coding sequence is TGTGCCAGCAGCCCAAACAGGGGGCAAGAGACCCAGTACTTC.

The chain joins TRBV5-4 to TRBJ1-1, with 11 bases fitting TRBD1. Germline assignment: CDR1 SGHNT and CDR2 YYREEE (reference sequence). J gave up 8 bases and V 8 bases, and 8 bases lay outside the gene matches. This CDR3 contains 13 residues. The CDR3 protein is CASFIRDRGEAFF. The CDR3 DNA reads TGTGCCAGTTTTATTCGGGACAGGGGGGAAGCTTTCTTT. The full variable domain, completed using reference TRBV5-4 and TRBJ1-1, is ETGVTQSPTHLIKTRGQQVTLRCSSQSGHNTVSWYQQALGQGPQFIFQYYREEENGRGNFPPRFSGLQFPNYSSELNVNALELDDSALYLCASFIRDRGEAFFGQGTRLTVV.

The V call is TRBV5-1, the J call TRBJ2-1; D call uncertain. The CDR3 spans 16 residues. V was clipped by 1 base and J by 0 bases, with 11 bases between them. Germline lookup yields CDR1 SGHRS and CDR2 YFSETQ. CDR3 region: CASSLFGLDSYNEQFF. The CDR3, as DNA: TGCGCCAGCAGCTTGTTTGGTCTAGACTCCTACAATGAGCAGTTCTTC.

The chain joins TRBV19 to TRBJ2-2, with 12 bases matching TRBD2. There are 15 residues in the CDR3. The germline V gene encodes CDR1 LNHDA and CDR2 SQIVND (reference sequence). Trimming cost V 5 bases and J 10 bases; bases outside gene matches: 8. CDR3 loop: CASSPRTSGVEELFF. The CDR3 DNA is TGTGCCAGTAGTCCCAGGACTAGCGGGGTGGAGGAGCTGTTTTTT. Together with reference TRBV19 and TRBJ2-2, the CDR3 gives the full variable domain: DGGITQSPKYLFRKEGQNVTLSCEQNLNHDAMYWYRQDPGQGLRLIYYSQIVNDFQKGDIAEGYSVSREKKESFPLTVTSAQKNPTAFYLCASSPRTSGVEELFFGEGSRLTVL.

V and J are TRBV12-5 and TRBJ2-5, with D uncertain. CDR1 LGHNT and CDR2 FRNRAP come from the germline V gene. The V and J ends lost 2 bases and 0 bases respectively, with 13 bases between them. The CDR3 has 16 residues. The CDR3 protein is CASGLSGPRDQETQYF. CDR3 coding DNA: TGTGCTAGTGGTTTGTCAGGCCCCCGGGACCAAGAGACCCAGTACTTC. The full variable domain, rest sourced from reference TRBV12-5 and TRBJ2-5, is DARVTQTPRHKVTEMGQEVTMRCQPILGHNTVFWYRQTMMQGLELLAYFRNRAPLDDSGMPKDRFSAEMPDATLATLKIQPSEPRDSAVYFCASGLSGPRDQETQYFGPGTRLLVL.

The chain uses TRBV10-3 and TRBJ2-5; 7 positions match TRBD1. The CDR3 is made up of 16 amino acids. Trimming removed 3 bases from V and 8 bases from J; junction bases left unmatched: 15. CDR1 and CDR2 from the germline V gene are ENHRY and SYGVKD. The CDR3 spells CAISDFSGQPSQTQYF. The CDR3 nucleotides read TGTGCCATCAGTGATTTCTCGGGACAGCCCAGCCAAACCCAGTACTTC.